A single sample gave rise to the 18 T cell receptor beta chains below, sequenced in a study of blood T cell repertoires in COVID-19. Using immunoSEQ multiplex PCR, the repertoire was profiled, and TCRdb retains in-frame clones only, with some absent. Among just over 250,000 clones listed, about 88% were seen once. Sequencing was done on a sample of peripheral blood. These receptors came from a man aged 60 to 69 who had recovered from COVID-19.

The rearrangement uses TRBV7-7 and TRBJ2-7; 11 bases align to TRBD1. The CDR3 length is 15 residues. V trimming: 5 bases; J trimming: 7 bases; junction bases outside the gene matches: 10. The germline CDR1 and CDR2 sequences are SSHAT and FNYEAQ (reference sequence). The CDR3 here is CASSPSGQGAGEQYF. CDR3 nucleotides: TGTGCCAGCAGCCCCTCCGGACAGGGGGCTGGGGAGCAGTACTTC.

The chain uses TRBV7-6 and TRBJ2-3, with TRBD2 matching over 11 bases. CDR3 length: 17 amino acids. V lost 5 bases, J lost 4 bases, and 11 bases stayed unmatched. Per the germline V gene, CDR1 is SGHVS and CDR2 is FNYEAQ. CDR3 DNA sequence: TGTGCCAGCAGCCCTTCCTTAGCGGGGGGGCTCCCAGATACGCAGTATTTT. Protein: CASSPSLAGGLPDTQYF.

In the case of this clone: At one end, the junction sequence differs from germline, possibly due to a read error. CDR3 protein: CASSRARSTGENSPLHF. The CDR3 DNA reads TGTGCCAGCAGTAGGGCCCGCTCGACAGGGGAAAATTCACCCCTCCACTTT. This chain uses TRBV19 with TRBJ1-6; TRBD1 matches 8 bases. The CDR3 is made up of 17 amino acids. Looked up from germline, CDR1 is LNHDA and CDR2 is SQIVND (reference sequence). Full variable domain (outside the CDR3, taken from reference TRBV19 and TRBJ1-6): DGGITQSPKYLFRKEGQNVTLSCEQNLNHDAMYWYRQDPGQGLRLIYYSQIVNDFQKGDIAEGYSVSREKKESFPLTVTSAQKNPTAFYLCASSRARSTGENSPLHFGNGTRLTVT.

CDR3: CAAGDRGQPQPQHF. Here the CDR3 DNA reads TGTGCCGCCGGGGACAGGGGGCAGCCTCAGCCCCAGCATTTT. This rearrangement joins TRBV10-3 to TRBJ1-5, with 12 bases identical to TRBD1. V lost 11 bases to trimming and J lost 6 bases; unmatched junction nucleotides: 8. The CDR3 consists of 14 residues. CDR1 is ENHRY, CDR2 SYGVKD, per germline.

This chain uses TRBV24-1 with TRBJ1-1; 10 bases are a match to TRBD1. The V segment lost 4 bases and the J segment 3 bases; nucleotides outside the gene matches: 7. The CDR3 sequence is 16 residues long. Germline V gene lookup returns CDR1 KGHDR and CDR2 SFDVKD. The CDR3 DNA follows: TGTGCCACCAGTGACCCTAGGACAGGGGGGGACACTGAAGCTTTCTTT. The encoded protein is CATSDPRTGGDTEAFF.

The chain's CDR3 is CACGGGNQPQHF. The CDR3 DNA sequence: TGTGCCTGTGGCGGGGGGAATCAGCCCCAGCATTTT. This chain joins TRBV30 and TRBJ1-5; D perhaps matches TRBD1 (5 bases). The length of the CDR3 is 12 residues. The germline V gene has CDR1 GTSNPN and CDR2 SVGIG (reference sequence). V lost 6 bases and J lost 4, with 10 bases in between. Looking up the rest from reference TRBV30 and TRBJ1-5 gives the full variable domain: SQTIHQWPATLVQPVGSPLSLECTVEGTSNPNLYWYRQAAGRGLQLLFYSVGIGQISSEVPQNLSASRPQDRQFILSSKKLLLSDSGFYLCACGGGNQPQHFGDGTRLSIL.

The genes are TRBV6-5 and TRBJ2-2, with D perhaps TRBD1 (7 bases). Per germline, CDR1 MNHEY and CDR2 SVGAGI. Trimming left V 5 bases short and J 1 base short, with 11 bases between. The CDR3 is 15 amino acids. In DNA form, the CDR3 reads TGTGCCAGCAGTCGACAGGGACTGAACACCGGGGAGCTGTTTTTT. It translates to CASSRQGLNTGELFF.

The CDR3, as DNA: TGTGCCAGCAGCTTAGCACTAGCGGGGGGTGCCCATGAGCAGTTCTTC. This sequence encodes CASSLALAGGAHEQFF. The genes are TRBV7-9 and TRBJ2-1; 12 bases agree with TRBD2. Germline CDR1 is SEHNR and CDR2 is FQNEAQ (reference sequence). Germline trimming cut 0 bases from V and 8 bases from J; bases unmatched to any gene: 5. CDR3 length equals 16 residues.

CDR3 nucleotides: TGTGCCAGCAGCCAAGGAACAGAAGCTCTCTATGGCTACACCTTC. It encodes CASSQGTEALYGYTF. This rearrangement joins TRBV4-2 to TRBJ1-2; D call uncertain. Germline values: CDR1 LGHNA, CDR2 YNFKEQ. This CDR3 contains 15 residues. V was clipped by 1 base and J by 4 bases, with 13 bases between them.

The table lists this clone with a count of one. The CDR3 loop is CASSSAGLAKNIQYF. The CDR3 bases are TGTGCCAGCAGTTCGGCGGGGCTAGCCAAAAACATTCAGTACTTC. V usage is TRBV6-2 or TRBV6-3 and J usage is TRBJ2-4; D possibly corresponds to TRBD2 (6 bases). Looked up from germline, CDR1 is MNHEY and CDR2 is SVGEGT. With 4 bases removed from V and 0 bases from J, the gap between germline ends came to 10 bases. The CDR3 has 15 amino acids.

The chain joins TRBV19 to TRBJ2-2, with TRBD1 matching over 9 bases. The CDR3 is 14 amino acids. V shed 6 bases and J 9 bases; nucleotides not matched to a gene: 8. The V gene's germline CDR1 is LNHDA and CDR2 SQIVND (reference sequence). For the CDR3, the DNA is TGTGCCAGTAGGTGGACAGGGGCGGGCCGGGAGCTGTTTTTT. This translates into CASRWTGAGRELFF.

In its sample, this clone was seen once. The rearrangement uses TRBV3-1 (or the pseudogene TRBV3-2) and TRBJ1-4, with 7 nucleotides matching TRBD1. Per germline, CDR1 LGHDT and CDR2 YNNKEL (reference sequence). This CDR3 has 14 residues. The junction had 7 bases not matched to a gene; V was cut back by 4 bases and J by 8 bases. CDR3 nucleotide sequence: TGTGCCAGCAGCCCCCGGGACAGAGAGGAAAAACTGTTTTTT. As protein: CASSPRDREEKLFF.

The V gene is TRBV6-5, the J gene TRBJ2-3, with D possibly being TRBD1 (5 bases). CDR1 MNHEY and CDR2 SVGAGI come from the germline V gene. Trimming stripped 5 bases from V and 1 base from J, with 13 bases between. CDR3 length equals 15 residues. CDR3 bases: TGTGCCAGCAGTATTAGGGGCCCCCGCACAGATACGCAGTATTTT. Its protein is CASSIRGPRTDTQYF.

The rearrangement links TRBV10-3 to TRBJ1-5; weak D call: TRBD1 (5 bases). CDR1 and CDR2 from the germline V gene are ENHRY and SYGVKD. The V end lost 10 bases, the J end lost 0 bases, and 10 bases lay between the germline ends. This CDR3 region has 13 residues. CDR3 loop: CATADSSNQPQHF. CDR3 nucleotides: TGTGCCACCGCAGACAGTAGCAATCAGCCCCAGCATTTT.

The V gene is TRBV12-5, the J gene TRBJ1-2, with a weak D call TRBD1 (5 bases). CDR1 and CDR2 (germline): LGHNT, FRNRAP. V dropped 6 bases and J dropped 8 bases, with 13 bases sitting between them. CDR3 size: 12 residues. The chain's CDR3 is CASGQDRWGYTF. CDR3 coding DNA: TGTGCTAGTGGACAGGATAGGTGGGGCTACACCTTC.

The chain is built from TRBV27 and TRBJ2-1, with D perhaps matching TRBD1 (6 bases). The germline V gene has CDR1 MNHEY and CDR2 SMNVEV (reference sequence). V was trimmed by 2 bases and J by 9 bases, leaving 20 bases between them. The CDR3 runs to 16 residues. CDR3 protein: CASSLGVWAGVGEQFF. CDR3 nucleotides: TGTGCCAGCAGTTTAGGAGTGTGGGCAGGGGTGGGTGAGCAGTTCTTC.

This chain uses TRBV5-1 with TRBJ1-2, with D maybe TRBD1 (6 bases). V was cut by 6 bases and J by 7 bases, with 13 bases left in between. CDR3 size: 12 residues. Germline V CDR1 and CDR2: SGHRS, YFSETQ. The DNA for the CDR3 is TGCGCCAGCATGGGGGACACGATTGGCTACACCTTC. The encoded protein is CASMGDTIGYTF.

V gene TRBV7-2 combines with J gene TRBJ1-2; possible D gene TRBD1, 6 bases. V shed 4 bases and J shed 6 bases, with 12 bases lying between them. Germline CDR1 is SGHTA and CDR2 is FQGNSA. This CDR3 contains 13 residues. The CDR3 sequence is CASSSRAGDGYTF. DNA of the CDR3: TGTGCCAGCAGCTCTAGGGCAGGGGATGGCTACACCTTC. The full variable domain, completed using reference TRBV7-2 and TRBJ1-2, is GAGVSQSPSNKVTEKGKDVELRCDPISGHTALYWYRQSLGQGLEFLIYFQGNSAPDKSGLPSDRFSAERTGGSVSTLTIQRTQQEDSAVYLCASSSRAGDGYTFGSGTRLTVV.